The 32 T cell receptor beta chains listed next were all sequenced from one sample in a study of blood T cells in healthy people across ages. Using a J-beta primer mix together with a sample-barcoded 5' primer, a second PCR was run for roughly 6 to 11 cycles. MiXCR was run by TCRdb on the 5' RACE reads, yielding one entry per CDR3 protein. The table records about 680,000 distinct CDR3 sequences, around 48% of them present only once. Specimen: blood. Receptors were obtained from a woman in her sixties or seventies in good health.

This clonotype was seen at least ten times. The CDR3 DNA follows: TGTGCCAGCAGCTTAGGTCTCCTACAGGCGGGTGGCTACACCTTC. Amino acids: CASSLGLLQAGGYTF. The chain is built from TRBV7-2 and TRBJ1-2, with D perhaps matching TRBD1 (5 bases). CDR1 SGHTA and CDR2 FQGNSA come from the germline V gene. Trimming shortened V by 1 base and J by 7 bases, and 16 bases separated the two germline ends. CDR3 length: 15 residues.

This clonotype has a handful of counts. The V gene is TRBV20-1, the J gene TRBJ2-7, with TRBD2 identical over 10 bases. The J segment lost 1 base and the V segment lost 6 bases, leaving 6 bases of the junction unmatched. Germline V gene data show CDR1 as DFQATT and CDR2 as SNEGSKA (reference sequence). The CDR3 extends over 14 amino acids. This CDR3 is CSAPSGSKSYEQYF. The CDR3 bases are TGCAGTGCCCCTAGCGGGAGCAAGTCCTACGAGCAGTACTTC.

The chain links TRBV28 to TRBJ1-2; D unresolved. The V end was cut by 3 bases, the J end by 8 bases, with 7 bases between. Germline CDR1 and CDR2: MDHEN and SYDVKM. The CDR3 is made up of 11 amino acids. CDR3 sequence reads: CASSFFRGYTF. In nucleotides, the CDR3 is TGTGCCAGCAGTTTTTTTAGGGGCTACACCTTC.

This clonotype was found a few times. V usage is TRBV5-5 and J usage is TRBJ2-1, with TRBD1 matching over 10 bases. The CDR3 extends over 17 amino acids. The junction had 10 bases not matched to a gene; V was cut back by 4 bases and J by 3 bases. The V gene's germline CDR1 is SGHKS and CDR2 YYEKEE (reference sequence). The CDR3 region has the DNA TGTGCCAGCAGCCGGGGACAGGGGACAATAAACTACAATGAGCAGTTCTTC. This sequence encodes CASSRGQGTINYNEQFF.

The chain couples TRBV20-1 to TRBJ2-1; TRBD2 agrees at 9 bases. Losses at the gene ends were 5 bases for V and 3 bases for J; bases not matched to a gene: 14. The CDR3 has 17 residues. Germline V gives CDR1 DFQATT, CDR2 SNEGSKA (reference sequence). The CDR3 is CSASNPISGRIYNEQFF. The DNA of the CDR3 is TGCAGTGCTTCGAACCCCATTAGCGGGAGAATCTACAATGAGCAGTTCTTC.

The sample holds many counts of this clonotype. The chain combines TRBV6-1 with TRBJ2-7, with D possibly TRBD2 on 5 matching bases. V was cut by 4 bases and J by 0 bases, with 10 bases left in between. CDR3 length equals 14 residues. Germline lookup yields CDR1 MNHNS and CDR2 SASEGT. CDR3 nucleotide sequence: TGTGCCAGCAGTGGAGGAGGCCTCTCCTACGAGCAGTACTTC. Encoded protein: CASSGGGLSYEQYF.

The genes are TRBV5-6 and TRBJ2-3; D is unclear. Germline CDR1 is SGHDT and CDR2 is YYEEEE. The CDR3 is made up of 14 amino acids. The V gene lost 2 bases and the J gene lost 1 base, with 8 bases spanning the gap. CDR3 nucleotide sequence: TGTGCCAGCAGCTTAAAGGGTGGCACAGATACGCAGTATTTT. The encoded protein is CASSLKGGTDTQYF.

The rearrangement uses TRBV20-1 and TRBJ1-1; perhaps TRBD1 as D (5 bases). This CDR3 comprises 15 residues. Germline V lookup: CDR1 DFQATT, CDR2 SNEGSKA (reference sequence). V was clipped by 5 bases and J by 5 bases, with 21 bases between them. CDR3: CSASGQNPGGTEAFF. The CDR3 DNA is TGCAGTGCTTCCGGACAAAACCCCGGAGGGACTGAAGCTTTCTTT.

This clonotype was recorded once. This chain uses TRBV12-3 or TRBV12-4 with TRBJ2-4; D perhaps matches TRBD2 (6 bases). TRBJ2-7 matches the DNA end more closely, so the J call is doubtful. This CDR3 contains 14 residues. The CDR3: CASSVGGSSGEQYF. CDR3 nucleotides: TGTGCCAGCAGTGTCGGGGGTAGTTCAGGCGAGCAGTACTTC.

As DNA, the CDR3 is TGCGCCAGCAGCCAGTCGGGGACGTTGGGCGATGAGCAGTTCTTC. As protein: CASSQSGTLGDEQFF. The chain employs TRBV4-3 and TRBJ2-1; D is perhaps TRBD1 or TRBD2 (5 bases each). The germline V and J ends were trimmed by 3 bases and 8 bases, with 17 bases remaining between them. The germline V gene encodes CDR1 LGHNA and CDR2 YSLEER. CDR3 length: 15 residues.

The rearrangement joins TRBV2 to TRBJ1-2; D uncertain. Per the germline V gene, CDR1 is SNHLY and CDR2 is FYNNEI. The germline V and J ends were trimmed by 3 bases and 4 bases, with 12 bases remaining between them. The CDR3 has 14 amino acids. The CDR3 loop is CASSEEGSGYGYTF. The CDR3 nucleotides read TGTGCCAGCAGTGAGGAAGGTTCGGGCTATGGCTACACCTTC.

J is TRBJ2-5 and V is TRBV5-5; 7 bases line up with TRBD1. CDR3 length equals 15 residues. Germline values: CDR1 SGHKS, CDR2 YYEKEE (reference sequence). J was trimmed by 1 base and V by 4 bases; bases with no gene match: 7. The CDR3 loop is CASSILGTAQETQYF. CDR3 bases: TGTGCCAGCAGCATCCTGGGGACAGCCCAAGAGACCCAGTACTTC. Variable domain in full (rest from reference TRBV5-5 and TRBJ2-5): DAGVTQSPTHLIKTRGQQVTLRCSPISGHKSVSWYQQVLGQGPQFIFQYYEKEERGRGNFPDRFSARQFPNYSSELNVNALLLGDSALYLCASSILGTAQETQYFGPGTRLLVL.

The CDR3 region has the DNA TGTGCCAGCAGGGAGACTAGCGGCTCCTACAATGAGCAGTACTTC. It specifies CASRETSGSYNEQYF. V gene TRBV6-5 combines with J gene TRBJ2-1; 9 positions match TRBD2. The J call may be faulty, since TRBJ2-7 better matches the DNA end. The germline CDR1 and CDR2 sequences are MNHEY and SVGAGI. This CDR3 is built from 15 residues.

To note about this clonotype: A read error may produce the germline difference seen at one junction end. The CDR3 region is CASSEGRGKTVTQYF. The CDR3 DNA follows: TGTGCCAGCAGTGAAGGAAGGGGGAAGACAGTTACGCAGTATTTT. This sequence joins TRBV25-1 and TRBJ2-3; D is perhaps TRBD1 (6 bases). The CDR3 totals 15 residues. Germline values: CDR1 MGHDK, CDR2 SYGVNS.

The genes are TRBV12-3 or TRBV12-4 and TRBJ1-1; D gene ambiguous. This CDR3 has 13 residues. Trimming pared 3 bases from V and 0 bases from J, leaving 5 bases between. Here the CDR3 DNA reads TGTGCCAGCAGTTTGCGGTTGAACACTGAAGCTTTCTTT. This sequence encodes CASSLRLNTEAFF.

In DNA form, the CDR3 reads TGTGCCAGCTCACCAGTACCCCTAGCGTCCTCCTACAATGAGCAGTTCTTC. Translation: CASSPVPLASSYNEQFF. The chain is built from TRBV18 and TRBJ2-1, with a tentative D call TRBD2 (6 bases). V lost 2 bases and J lost 0, with 14 bases in between. In germline, CDR1 is KGHSH, CDR2 LQKENI. This CDR3 has 17 amino acids.

This clonotype was detected a few times. The chain links TRBV28 to TRBJ2-7; 7 nucleotides align to TRBD2. This CDR3 contains 15 residues. The J segment lost 0 bases and the V segment lost 5 bases, leaving 7 bases of the junction unmatched. Looked up from germline, CDR1 is MDHEN and CDR2 is SYDVKM. As DNA, the CDR3 is TGTGCCAGCAGTCCAACCGGGACTAACTCCTACGAGCAGTACTTC. Residues: CASSPTGTNSYEQYF. Combining the CDR3 with reference TRBV28 and TRBJ2-7 gives the whole variable domain DVKVTQSSRYLVKRTGEKVFLECVQDMDHENMFWYRQDPGLGLRLIYFSYDVKMKEKGDIPEGYSVSREKKERFSLILESASTNQTSMYLCASSPTGTNSYEQYFGPGTRLTVT.

The count of this clonotype is one. The CDR3 spells CASSEWATDTQYF. For the CDR3, the DNA is TGTGCCAGCAGTGAATGGGCCACAGATACGCAGTATTTT. V usage is TRBV2 and J usage is TRBJ2-3; D is undetermined. CDR3 size: 13 residues. Germline assignment: CDR1 SNHLY and CDR2 FYNNEI. The V and J ends lost 2 bases and 2 bases respectively, with 5 bases between them.

The J gene is TRBJ2-7, the V gene TRBV6-2 or TRBV6-3; D perhaps matches TRBD1 (5 bases). V lost 7 bases, J lost 2 bases, and 12 bases lay in between. The length of the CDR3 is 13 residues. Germline assignment: CDR1 MNHEY and CDR2 SVGEGT. The CDR3: CASIARVPYEQYF. The CDR3 DNA sequence: TGTGCCAGCATCGCCAGGGTCCCCTACGAGCAGTACTTC.

This clonotype was detected only a few times. The chain carries TRBV7-2 and TRBJ2-5; 7 positions match TRBD2. The germline V gene has CDR1 SGHTA and CDR2 FQGNSA. This CDR3 is built from 16 residues. The trim removed 9 bases at V and 2 bases at J, leaving 15 bases unmatched. The CDR3 is CASPRGSRVGQETQYF. DNA of the CDR3: TGTGCCAGTCCCCGCGGGAGTCGGGTAGGACAAGAGACCCAGTACTTC.

This clonotype has ten or more counts. The chain recombines TRBV6-6 with TRBJ2-7; TRBD1 aligns across 7 bases. Germline-derived CDR1 and CDR2 are MNHNY and SVGAGI (reference sequence). Trimming removed 0 bases from V and 1 base from J; junction bases left unmatched: 6. The CDR3 consists of 16 residues. In nucleotides, the CDR3 is TGTGCCAGCAGTTACTCGAGTCCAGGGGGATCCTACGAGCAGTACTTC. This sequence encodes CASSYSSPGGSYEQYF.

This clonotype was seen a single time. The chain employs TRBV18 and TRBJ2-5; D ambiguous. The germline V gene encodes CDR1 KGHSH and CDR2 LQKENI. The CDR3 is 13 amino acids. V shed 8 bases and J shed 5 bases, with 15 bases lying between them. Here the CDR3 reads CASSFGIWETQYF. CDR3 in DNA: TGTGCCAGCAGTTTTGGGATTTGGGAGACCCAGTACTTC. Full variable domain (outside the CDR3, taken from reference TRBV18 and TRBJ2-5): NAGVMQNPRHLVRRRGQEARLRCSPMKGHSHVYWYRQLPEEGLKFMVYLQKENIIDESGMPKERFSAEFPKEGPSILRIQQVVRGDSAAYFCASSFGIWETQYFGPGTRLLVL.

The chain combines TRBV18 with TRBJ2-5; 14 bases map to TRBD2. Germline trimming cut 3 bases from V and 5 bases from J; bases unmatched to any gene: 8. Germline V lookup: CDR1 KGHSH, CDR2 LQKENI. The CDR3 has 17 amino acids. DNA of the CDR3: TGTGCCAGCTCACCGGGGACTAGCGGGAGTAGGAGGGAGACCCAGTACTTC. Its translation: CASSPGTSGSRRETQYF.

The chain is built from TRBV3-1 and TRBJ2-7; TRBD2 agrees at 11 bases. This CDR3 has 14 amino acids. Germline values: CDR1 LGHDT, CDR2 YNNKEL (reference sequence). V was pared by 4 bases and J by 5 bases, with 4 bases of the junction left unmatched. CDR3 in amino acids: CASSRSGRDDEQYF. Written as DNA, the CDR3 is TGTGCCAGCAGCCGTAGCGGGAGGGACGACGAGCAGTACTTC.

The gene calls are TRBV20-1 and TRBJ2-3, with 10 positions matching TRBD2. Germline-derived CDR1 and CDR2 are DFQATT and SNEGSKA (reference sequence). CDR3 length equals 15 residues. V shed 4 bases and J 3 bases; nucleotides not matched to a gene: 7. The CDR3 DNA is TGCAGTGCTAATCCGACTAGCGGGTCTACAGATACGCAGTATTTT. Translated: CSANPTSGSTDTQYF.

This clonotype was seen more than once but under ten times. This rearrangement joins TRBV7-2 to TRBJ2-3; a weak D match, TRBD2 (6 bases). Germline lookup yields CDR1 SGHTA and CDR2 FQGNSA. CDR3 length equals 13 residues. Between the trimmed V and J ends, which lost 6 bases and 6 bases, there was a span of 13 bases. Here the CDR3 DNA reads TGTGCCAGCAGAAAACTAGCAGCGGATACGCAGTATTTT. Amino acids: CASRKLAADTQYF.

The gene calls are TRBV5-4 and TRBJ1-1; D gene uncertain. CDR1 and CDR2 (germline): SGHNT, YYREEE (reference sequence). The ends were cut back, 3 bases at V and 8 bases at J, with 20 bases in the middle. There are 15 residues in the CDR3. Here the CDR3 reads CASSSPSMTHSEAFF. DNA of the CDR3: TGTGCCAGCAGCTCACCGTCAATGACCCATTCCGAAGCTTTCTTT.

This clonotype has at least ten counts. The rearrangement links TRBV7-8 to TRBJ1-6, with a weak D call TRBD1 (5 bases). The germline gives CDR1 SGHVS, CDR2 FQNEAQ. V shed 1 base and J shed 7 bases, with 14 bases lying between them. The CDR3 loop spans 16 amino acids. CDR3 protein: CASSLGMAGLNSPLHF. The CDR3 DNA reads as TGTGCCAGCAGCTTAGGGATGGCAGGGCTCAATTCACCCCTCCACTTT.

V and J are TRBV7-9 and TRBJ2-7, with D tentatively TRBD1 or TRBD2 (6 bases each). This CDR3 region has 14 residues. V shed 6 bases and J shed 4 bases, with 16 bases lying between them. Germline CDR1 is SEHNR and CDR2 is FQNEAQ (reference sequence). This chain's CDR3 is CASSLYGGEYEQYF. The CDR3 DNA sequence: TGTGCCAGCAGTTTGTACGGGGGCGAATACGAGCAGTACTTC.

V usage is TRBV6-5 and J usage is TRBJ2-1; TRBD2 matches 10 bases. CDR1 is MNHEY and CDR2 is SVGAGI in the germline V gene. The CDR3 covers 18 residues. V dropped 2 bases and J dropped 1; count of bases not matched to a gene: 8. Written as DNA, the CDR3 is TGTGCCAGCAGTTACGGTGCGTCTAGCGGGAGTTCCTACAATGAGCAGTTCTTC. Its translation: CASSYGASSGSSYNEQFF.

This chain links TRBV7-8 with TRBJ2-1, with D possibly matching TRBD2 (6 bases). The V gene lost 0 bases and the J gene lost 6 bases, with 12 bases spanning the gap. Germline lookup yields CDR1 SGHVS and CDR2 FQNEAQ. The CDR3 has 15 residues. In DNA, the CDR3 is TGTGCCAGCAGCTTAGCCGGGACTCCTGCCAATGAGCAGTTCTTC. This translates into CASSLAGTPANEQFF.

The DNA for the CDR3 is TGTGCCAGCAGTTTGATCCCTAAACGCTCTGGGGCCAACGTCCTGACTTTC. As protein: CASSLIPKRSGANVLTF. The rearrangement joins TRBV27 to TRBJ2-6; no firm D call. Per germline, CDR1 MNHEY and CDR2 SMNVEV (reference sequence). V was clipped by 3 bases and J by 0 bases, with 12 bases between them. The CDR3 is made up of 17 amino acids.